The source of this TCR beta chain is a study of T cell responses to AZD1222 COVID-19 vaccine (dated by TCRdb to the early 2020s). At the level of the whole study: Because spike-specific TCR depth and breadth did not differ between the two schedules, AZD1222 recipients who got a second dose at roughly 4 weeks were pooled with those who got a second dose at roughly 12 weeks. Enrollment into the trials was organized by age into subgroups of 18-55, 56-69 and 70-plus years, and those subgroups contained about 160, 30 and 59 TCR-sequenced participants, respectively. TCR sequencing covered some 250 trial participants: 207 given two doses of AZD1222 and about 26 given two doses of MenACWY control vaccine. Beyond this particular receptor, the publication reports: Reportedly, close to half of the unique spike-specific TCRs recognized epitopes lying outside the regions that are mutated in the B.1.351 and B.1.1.7 variants. CD4 TCRs associated with the vaccine covered the entire spike protein, and the dominant responses were in regions 160-218 and 743-854. Conclusions about previously exposed vaccinees are limited because only six or seven AZD1222 recipients were SARS-CoV-2 seropositive at baseline. After two AZD1222 doses, both the breadth and the depth of spike-specific TCRs were significantly higher than at day 0 and than in MenACWY recipients. Because no samples from the day 14 peak response were available, repertoires could be characterized only after the peak T cell response. Participants were mostly white British, with more females than males. The authors suggested clonal diversity may have been underestimated. In the small 56-69-year group, the increase in depth fell short of significance, most likely because of low power.

On this clone itself: Its antigen has not been determined. Base-call qualities are not available, and no considerably larger clone is one nucleotide away.

Per the publication, the time point label means: baseline before first vaccination. Vaccinee samples were obtained from the UK trials COV001 and COV002, which included a single-blind randomized controlled phase 2/3 trial of AZD1222 (ChAdOx1 nCoV-19) in healthy adults. Trial participant PBMC samples were collected at day 0 and day 28 after the second dose for TCRbeta chain sequencing. The CDR3 regions of human TCRbeta chains were subjected to immunosequencing. On the study's bioinformatics: TCRs in the repertoires were matched against a reference library of SARS-CoV-2-specific TCRs that had been generated with the MIRA antigen-specificity platform. Breadth meant the fraction of unique TCRs that were SARS-CoV-2-associated, whereas depth meant the fraction of total T cells that were SARS-CoV-2-associated. Using the MIRA data, each spike-specific TCR was mapped to the spike region that the TCR reacts to and placed in a CD4 or CD8 class. Log10-transformed breadth and depth values were compared by one-way ANOVA with Sidak's multiple comparisons tests. Imported from immuneACCESS, the table was reduced by TCRdb to in-frame sequences with V and J called. These copies leave out some clones; in studies compared against another copy, an unresolved V gene accounts for under half, and the cause of the remainder is not known. The D gene and trimming were derived from the DNA, and the V and J assignments and clone size from that table. The sample contains around 110,000 clones, 80% to 90% of them found a single time. The biggest ten clones account for 2.5% to 4% of the sample.

V is pared back by 0 bases and J by 3 bases, with 7 bases lying between the germline termini. The CDR3 runs 14 amino acids, cysteine and phenylalanine included. Only CDR3 DNA is held: 42 bases, read in frame from base 1. From the germline V gene, CDR1 is LGHNA and CDR2 is YNFKEQ. Material: peripheral blood, obtained on day 0 of AZD1222 vaccination. Recombination linked TRBV4-2 to TRBJ2-3; TRBD1 is perhaps the D gene, given 6 matching bases. The receptor was derived from an adult in good health. The CDR3 loop reads CASSQDTGTDTQYF. The bases are TGTGCCAGCAGCCAAGACACAGGGACAGATACGCAGTATTTT.